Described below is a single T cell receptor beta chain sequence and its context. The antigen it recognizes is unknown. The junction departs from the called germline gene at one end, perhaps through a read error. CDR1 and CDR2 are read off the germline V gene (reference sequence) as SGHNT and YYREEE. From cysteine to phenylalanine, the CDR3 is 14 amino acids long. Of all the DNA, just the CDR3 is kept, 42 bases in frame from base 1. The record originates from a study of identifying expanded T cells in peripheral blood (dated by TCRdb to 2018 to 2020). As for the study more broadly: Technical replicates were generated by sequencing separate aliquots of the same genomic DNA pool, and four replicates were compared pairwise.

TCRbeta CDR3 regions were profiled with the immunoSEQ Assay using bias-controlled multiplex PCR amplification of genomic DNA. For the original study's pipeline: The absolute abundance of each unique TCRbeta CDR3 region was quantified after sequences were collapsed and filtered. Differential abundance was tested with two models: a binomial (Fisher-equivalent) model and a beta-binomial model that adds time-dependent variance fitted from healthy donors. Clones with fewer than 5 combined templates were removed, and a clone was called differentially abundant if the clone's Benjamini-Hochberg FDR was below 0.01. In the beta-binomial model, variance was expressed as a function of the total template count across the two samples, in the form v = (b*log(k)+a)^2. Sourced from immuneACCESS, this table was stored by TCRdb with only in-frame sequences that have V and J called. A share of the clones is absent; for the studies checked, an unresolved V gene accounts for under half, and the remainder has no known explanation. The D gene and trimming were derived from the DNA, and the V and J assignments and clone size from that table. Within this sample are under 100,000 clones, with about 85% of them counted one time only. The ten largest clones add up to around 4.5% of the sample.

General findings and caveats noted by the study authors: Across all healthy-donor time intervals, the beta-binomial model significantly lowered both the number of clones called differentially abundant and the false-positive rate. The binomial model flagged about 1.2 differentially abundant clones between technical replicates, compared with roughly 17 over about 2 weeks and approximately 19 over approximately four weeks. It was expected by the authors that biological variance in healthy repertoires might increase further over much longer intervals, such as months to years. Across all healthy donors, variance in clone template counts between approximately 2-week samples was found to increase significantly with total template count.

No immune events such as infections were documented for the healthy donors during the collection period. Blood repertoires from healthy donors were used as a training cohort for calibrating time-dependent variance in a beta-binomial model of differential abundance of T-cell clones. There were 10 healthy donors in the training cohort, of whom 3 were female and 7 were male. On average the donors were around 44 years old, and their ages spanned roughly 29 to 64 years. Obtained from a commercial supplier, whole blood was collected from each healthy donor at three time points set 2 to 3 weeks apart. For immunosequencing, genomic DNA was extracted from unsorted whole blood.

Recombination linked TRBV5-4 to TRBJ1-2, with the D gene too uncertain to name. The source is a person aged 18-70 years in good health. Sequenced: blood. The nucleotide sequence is TGTGCCAGCAGCTTGTCCCAAGCTAACTATGGCTACGCCTTC. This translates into CASSLSQANYGYAF.